The 26 T cell receptor beta chains presented below share a single source sample, sequenced in a study of blood T cell repertoires in COVID-19. The data were produced by immunoSEQ multiplex PCR, yet TCRdb's version contains in-frame clones alone and is incomplete. The sample comprises tens of thousands of clones, about nine tenths of which are singletons, and less than 2% rests with the top ten. Sequenced input: peripheral blood. The receptors were sampled from a human donor in a cohort sampled during active COVID-19.

The chain is built from TRBV7-9 and TRBJ1-2; 9 nucleotides match TRBD1. After removal of 5 bases from V and 5 bases from J, the junction contained 9 bases not matched to a gene. Germline loops: CDR1 SEHNR, CDR2 FQNEAQ (reference sequence). The CDR3 totals 15 residues. The CDR3 region has the DNA TGTGCCAGCAGCCGAGGGGACAGGGTAGTGTATGGCTACACCTTC. Translating it yields CASSRGDRVVYGYTF. The full variable domain, rest sourced from reference TRBV7-9 and TRBJ1-2, is DTGVSQNPRHKITKRGQNVTFRCDPISEHNRLYWYRQTLGQGPEFLTYFQNEAQLEKSRLLSDRFSAERPKGSFSTLEIQRTEQGDSAMYLCASSRGDRVVYGYTFGSGTRLTVV.

The chain links TRBV6-1 to TRBJ1-4; 9 bases agree with TRBD1. V shed 3 bases and J 3 bases; nucleotides not matched to a gene: 5. The V gene's germline CDR1 is MNHNS and CDR2 SASEGT. The CDR3 length is 16 residues. The CDR3 nucleotides read TGTGCCAGCAGTGAGGGGGGGGACAGGGCTAATGAAAAACTGTTTTTT. Its translation: CASSEGGDRANEKLFF.

The genes are TRBV12-3 or TRBV12-4 and TRBJ2-5; 7 bases agree with TRBD1. V lost 7 bases, J lost 4 bases, and 6 bases stayed unmatched. This CDR3 spans 13 amino acids. CDR3 loop: CASTPTGRETQYF. CDR3 in DNA: TGTGCCAGCACCCCGACAGGGAGAGAGACCCAGTACTTC.

The rearrangement links TRBV18 to TRBJ1-1, with TRBD1 matching over 7 bases. The CDR3 consists of 15 residues. V shed 2 bases, J shed 5 bases, and the junction held 8 bases outside the gene matches. The germline V gene has CDR1 KGHSH and CDR2 LQKENI. CDR3 residues: CASSPIQGGRTEAFF. The DNA of the CDR3 is TGTGCCAGCTCACCAATTCAGGGGGGAAGGACTGAAGCTTTCTTT.

J is TRBJ2-3 and V is TRBV28; perhaps TRBD1 as D (6 bases). The CDR3 runs 15 residues. The V end lost 4 bases, the J end lost 7 bases, and 18 bases lay between the germline ends. Looked up from germline, CDR1 is MDHEN and CDR2 is SYDVKM. CDR3 nucleotides: TGTGCCAGCAGTTCGATTGGGGTGGGGACAAATACGCAGTATTTT. Its protein product is CASSSIGVGTNTQYF.

The V call is TRBV6-5, the J call TRBJ2-7; no firm D call. V shed 0 bases and J shed 2 bases, with 11 bases lying between them. This CDR3 spans 15 amino acids. Germline V CDR1 and CDR2: MNHEY, SVGAGI. The CDR3 DNA is TGTGCCAGCAGTTACTCATTTGCGGTTACCTACGAGCAGTACTTC. It yields the protein CASSYSFAVTYEQYF.

This clone was detected once. This chain connects TRBV27 to TRBJ1-5; 8 bases fit TRBD1. The CDR3 extends over 15 amino acids. With V trimmed by 5 bases and J by 1 base, 4 bases remained unmatched. Germline CDR1 is MNHEY and CDR2 is SMNVEV (reference sequence). The CDR3 protein is CASSPDRASNQPQHF. The CDR3 region has the DNA TGTGCCAGCAGTCCGGACAGGGCGAGCAATCAGCCCCAGCATTTT.

The rearrangement links TRBV5-6 to TRBJ1-3; D gene ambiguous. CDR1 SGHDT and CDR2 YYEEEE come from the germline V gene. CDR3 length: 15 amino acids. With 1 base removed from V and 4 bases from J, the gap between germline ends came to 12 bases. The CDR3 sequence: CASSLPYSLGNTIYF. The CDR3 region has the DNA TGTGCCAGCAGCTTGCCTTATTCCTTGGGAAACACCATATATTTT.

V and J are TRBV14 and TRBJ2-3; D is possibly TRBD1 (5 bases). The V gene's germline CDR1 is SGHDN and CDR2 FVKESK. Trimming stripped 3 bases from V and 2 bases from J, with 9 bases between. CDR3 size: 14 residues. The CDR3 DNA follows: TGTGCCAGCAGCCATTGGACACCCACAGATACGCAGTATTTT. This codes for CASSHWTPTDTQYF. The variable domain in full, with the rest retrieved from reference TRBV14 and TRBJ2-3, is EAGVTQFPSHSVIEKGQTVTLRCDPISGHDNLYWYRRVMGKEIKFLLHFVKESKQDESGMPNNRFLAERTGGTYSTLKVQPAELEDSGVYFCASSHWTPTDTQYFGPGTRLTVL.

This sequence joins TRBV19 and TRBJ2-3, with TRBD1 matching over 7 bases. This CDR3 has 15 residues. Germline assignment: CDR1 LNHDA and CDR2 SQIVND (reference sequence). With V trimmed by 6 bases and J by 2 bases, 8 bases remained unmatched. CDR3 in DNA: TGTGCCAGTAGAATCGGGACAGCATTCACAGATACGCAGTATTTT. Protein sequence: CASRIGTAFTDTQYF.

Of note for this clone: A junction end diverges from the germline sequence, so it may reflect a read error. The rearrangement links TRBV28 to TRBJ1-2; tentatively, D is TRBD1 (6 bases). The CDR3 consists of 12 residues. CDR1 is MDHEN, CDR2 SYDVKM, per germline. This chain's CDR3 is CASSLGRQVTNF. The CDR3 bases are TGTGCCAGCAGTTTAGGGCGACAGGTTACCAACTTC.

V gene TRBV11-1 combines with J gene TRBJ2-2; no reliable D call. The germline V and J ends were trimmed by 2 bases and 4 bases, with 11 bases remaining between them. The CDR3 runs 15 residues. Per the germline V gene, CDR1 is SGHAT and CDR2 is FQDESV (reference sequence). CDR3 loop: CASSLPPQSTGELFF. Here the CDR3 DNA reads TGTGCCAGCAGCTTACCCCCCCAATCCACCGGGGAGCTGTTTTTT.

The chain's CDR3 is CATSRPTTSGRATDTQYF. CDR3 sequence (DNA): TGTGCCACCAGCAGACCAACCACGAGCGGGAGGGCAACAGATACGCAGTATTTT. The genes are TRBV15 and TRBJ2-3, with 10 bases matching TRBD2. Germline trimming cut 2 bases from V and 3 bases from J; bases unmatched to any gene: 11. Germline V gene sequence: CDR1 LNHNV, CDR2 YYDKDF (reference sequence). This CDR3 contains 18 residues. Full variable domain (missing parts from reference TRBV15 and TRBJ2-3): DAMVIQNPRYQVTQFGKPVTLSCSQTLNHNVMYWYQQKSSQAPKLLFHYYDKDFNNEADTPDNFQSRRPNTSFCFLDIRSPGLGDTAMYLCATSRPTTSGRATDTQYFGPGTRLTVL.

The genes are TRBV9 and TRBJ2-7, with 15 bases matching TRBD2. The CDR3 length is 19 residues. Germline V gene data show CDR1 as SGDLS and CDR2 as YYNGEE. The ends lost 3 bases at V and 1 base at J; junction bases unmatched: 11. CDR3 sequence: CASSGRPGLAGGGSYEQYF. For the CDR3, the DNA is TGTGCCAGCAGCGGGCGACCGGGACTAGCGGGAGGAGGGTCCTACGAGCAGTACTTC. The whole variable domain, filled in from reference TRBV9 and TRBJ2-7, reads DSGVTQTPKHLITATGQRVTLRCSPRSGDLSVYWYQQSLDQGLQFLIQYYNGEERAKGNILERFSAQQFPDLHSELNLSSLELGDSALYFCASSGRPGLAGGGSYEQYFGPGTRLTVT.

This clone has a single count. The genes are TRBV18 and TRBJ2-3; 10 positions match TRBD1. Germline V CDR1 and CDR2: KGHSH, LQKENI. The CDR3 sequence is 17 residues long. Trimming took 1 base from V and 3 from J; bases not matched to a gene: 7. For the CDR3, the DNA is TGTGCCAGCTCACCACTTCAAGGGACAGGGGTTACAGATACGCAGTATTTT. It yields the protein CASSPLQGTGVTDTQYF.

This clone was observed a single time. The DNA of the CDR3 is TGTGCCAGCAGCATGAACAGGGGGGTCCAAGAGACCCAGTACTTC. Translated, it gives CASSMNRGVQETQYF. The chain employs TRBV6-5 and TRBJ2-5; TRBD1 matches at 8 bases. J lost 1 base, V lost 6 bases, and 7 bases had no gene match. The CDR3 contains 15 residues. CDR1 MNHEY and CDR2 SVGAGI come from the germline V gene.

The J gene is TRBJ1-5, the V gene TRBV19, with TRBD1 matching 7 bases. Germline CDR1 is LNHDA and CDR2 is SQIVND (reference sequence). This CDR3 has 19 residues. V lost 3 bases and J lost 3; bases outside the gene matches: 17. This CDR3 reads CASSMTKKWTGADNQPQHF. CDR3 coding DNA: TGTGCCAGTAGTATGACGAAGAAATGGACAGGAGCAGACAATCAGCCCCAGCATTTT.

The chain carries TRBV6-6 and TRBJ2-7; 15 bases agree with TRBD2. V gave up 5 bases and J gave up 3 bases; unmatched junction bases: 8. The CDR3 covers 17 residues. Germline V gives CDR1 MNHNY, CDR2 SVGAGI (reference sequence). The CDR3 reads CASSPRTSGRANYEQYF. For the CDR3, the DNA is TGTGCCAGCAGTCCCCGGACTAGCGGGAGGGCCAACTACGAGCAGTACTTC.

The V gene is TRBV3-1 (or the pseudogene TRBV3-2), the J gene TRBJ2-3; TRBD2 matches 7 bases. CDR1 is LGHDT, CDR2 YNNKEL, per germline (reference sequence). Germline trimming cut 7 bases from V and 6 bases from J; bases unmatched to any gene: 7. The CDR3 runs to 13 residues. CDR3 nucleotides: TGTGCCAGCAAGGGCGGGACTATGGATACGCAGTATTTT. Its translation is CASKGGTMDTQYF.

The gene calls are TRBV5-6 and TRBJ2-7; 8 bases are a match to TRBD2. The CDR3 contains 18 residues. V shed 3 bases, J shed 4 bases, and the junction held 18 bases outside the gene matches. Per the germline V gene, CDR1 is SGHDT and CDR2 is YYEEEE. As DNA, the CDR3 is TGTGCCAGCAGCTCGCCCGGGGGGGGCTCAAAGGGGCCTTACGAGCAGTACTTC. It codes for CASSSPGGGSKGPYEQYF.

The chain uses TRBV2 and TRBJ2-3; TRBD1 matches at 10 bases. Germline CDR1 reads SNHLY; CDR2 reads FYNNEI. V was pared by 6 bases and J by 1 base, with 4 bases of the junction left unmatched. The CDR3 length is 15 residues. DNA of the CDR3: TGTGCCAGCAGGACCGGGACAGGGGGCACAGATACGCAGTATTTT. Residues: CASRTGTGGTDTQYF.

V usage is TRBV4-3 and J usage is TRBJ2-4; D is undetermined. CDR1 is LGHNA and CDR2 is YSLEER in the germline V gene. V gave up 0 bases and J gave up 0 bases, with 12 bases separating them. This CDR3 has 17 residues. The CDR3 is CASSQDFPLLAKNIQYF. The CDR3 DNA reads as TGCGCCAGCAGCCAAGATTTTCCACTCCTAGCCAAAAACATTCAGTACTTC.

This rearrangement joins TRBV27 to TRBJ1-1; 8 bases are a match to TRBD1. V shed 5 bases and J 1 base; nucleotides not matched to a gene: 9. Germline CDR1 and CDR2: MNHEY and SMNVEV (reference sequence). This CDR3 region has 16 residues. The DNA for the CDR3 is TGTGCCAGCAGTCCGTGGACAGGGCGAACGAACACTGAAGCTTTCTTT. As protein: CASSPWTGRTNTEAFF.

The chain links TRBV15 to TRBJ2-3, with 8 nucleotides matching TRBD1. CDR1 is LNHNV, CDR2 YYDKDF, per germline (reference sequence). There are 18 residues in the CDR3. V gave up 0 bases and J gave up 3 bases; unmatched junction bases: 11. The CDR3 DNA reads TGTGCCACCAGCAGAGAATCGGTGTGGACAGGGACTACAGATACGCAGTATTTT. Translation gives CATSRESVWTGTTDTQYF.

The chain joins TRBV29-1 to TRBJ1-2; D unresolved. The CDR3 spans 12 residues. Trimming took 6 bases from V and 3 from J, leaving 11 bases between them. CDR1 and CDR2 from the germline V gene are SQVTM and ANQGSEA. Here the CDR3 reads CSVPHQHYGYTF. DNA for the CDR3: TGCAGCGTACCACATCAACACTATGGCTACACCTTC.

The V call is TRBV28, the J call TRBJ2-7; TRBD2 aligns across 12 bases. CDR1 and CDR2 from the germline V gene are MDHEN and SYDVKM. CDR3 length equals 18 residues. Trimming removed 3 bases from V and 1 base from J; junction bases left unmatched: 10. The CDR3 loop reads CASSLPSGRALQSYEQYF. The DNA of the CDR3 is TGTGCCAGCAGTTTGCCTAGCGGGAGGGCCTTACAATCCTACGAGCAGTACTTC.